These T cell receptor beta chains were read from a single sample in a study of Ad26.COV2.S vaccination and SARS-CoV-2 variants. Method: immunoSEQ multiplex PCR; TCRdb's copy keeps in-frame clones and lacks some. Of 350,000 to 600,000 clones in the sample, 89% are singletons; the top ten hold about 1.7%. The input for sequencing was peripheral blood, taken in a trial of Ad26.COV2.S vaccine versus placebo. The receptors were gathered from a person between 18 and 60 years old who received the Ad26.COV2.S COVID-19 vaccine or a placebo. The CDR3 runs from the conserved cysteine through the conserved F or W. Each record gives: CDR3 protein, V gene, J gene.

cdr3_aa: CASSYADSNQPQHF
v_call: TRBV6-2/TRBV6-3
j_call: TRBJ1-5

cdr3_aa: CAISGRQGVATDTQYF
v_call: TRBV10-3
j_call: TRBJ2-3

cdr3_aa: CASSVGTTTNEKLFF
v_call: TRBV9
j_call: TRBJ1-4

cdr3_aa: CASSFRLGENTEAFF
v_call: TRBV11-2
j_call: TRBJ1-1

cdr3_aa: CASSPPSGVSHEQYF
v_call: TRBV18
j_call: TRBJ2-7

cdr3_aa: CASSVGRWGQGDEQYF
v_call: TRBV9
j_call: TRBJ2-7

cdr3_aa: CASSQMTSGGAYTQYF
v_call: TRBV4-2
j_call: TRBJ2-3

cdr3_aa: CASSPQSGTVNTEAFF
v_call: TRBV7-2
j_call: TRBJ1-1

cdr3_aa: CASSLVLQGAPYEQYF
v_call: TRBV7-8
j_call: TRBJ2-7

cdr3_aa: CASSLNRQGSRVGQPQHF
v_call: TRBV2
j_call: TRBJ1-5

cdr3_aa: CAISGQAEETQYF
v_call: TRBV10-3
j_call: TRBJ2-5

cdr3_aa: CASSTSGRWDNEQFF
v_call: TRBV9
j_call: TRBJ2-1